The 28 T cell receptor beta chains below were found in one sample sequenced in a study of early T cells in non-severe SARS-CoV-2 infection. TCRdb independently ran MiXCR on the 5' RACE reads; one entry per CDR3 protein. Found here are about 55,000 distinct CDR3 sequences, approximately 6.3% of them singletons; the top ten hold 4.5% to 6%. This specimen was whole blood, taken at baseline. The receptors were sampled from an adult who was a healthcare worker with PCR-confirmed SARS-CoV-2 infection or an uninfected control (not recorded which).

This clonotype occurred many times. The chain combines TRBV7-9 with TRBJ2-1, with 8 bases lining up with TRBD2. The germline V gene encodes CDR1 SEHNR and CDR2 FQNEAQ (reference sequence). V was clipped by 6 bases and J by 13 bases; unmatched bases: 14. CDR3 size: 14 residues. CDR3 bases: TGTGCCAGCAGGGCCGGGACTAGTAAGATTTCCCAGTTCTTC. Translating gives CASRAGTSKISQFF. Full variable domain (rest looked up from reference TRBV7-9 and TRBJ2-1): DTGVSQNPRHKITKRGQNVTFRCDPISEHNRLYWYRQTLGQGPEFLTYFQNEAQLEKSRLLSDRFSAERPKGSFSTLEIQRTEQGDSAMYLCASRAGTSKISQFFGPGTRLTVL.

CDR3 nucleotide sequence: TGTGCCAGCAGTACAGAGGTCCACACAGATACGCAGTATTTT. This sequence encodes CASSTEVHTDTQYF. This sequence joins TRBV12-3 or TRBV12-4 and TRBJ2-3; D gene ambiguous. V was cut by 5 bases and J by 2 bases, with 11 bases left in between. The CDR3 totals 14 residues.

The rearrangement joins TRBV28 to TRBJ2-7; D unclear. This CDR3 comprises 14 residues. Per germline, CDR1 MDHEN and CDR2 SYDVKM. Trimming left V 2 bases short and J 2 bases short, with 10 bases between. The CDR3 protein is CASSLRYRTYEQYF. CDR3 DNA: TGTGCCAGCAGTTTAAGGTACAGAACCTACGAGCAGTACTTC.

This clonotype has a handful of counts. This chain uses TRBV6-5 with TRBJ1-2; no definite D call. The germline CDR1 and CDR2 sequences are MNHEY and SVGAGI. The CDR3 covers 14 residues. Trimming cost V 2 bases and J 4 bases, with 11 bases left between them. The CDR3 coding sequence is TGTGCCAGCAGTTACCTAGACACCAGCTATGGCTACACCTTC. Encoded protein: CASSYLDTSYGYTF.

This clonotype was observed a handful of times. The chain combines TRBV7-2 with TRBJ1-3; unclear D gene. Germline V gene data show CDR1 as SGHTA and CDR2 as FQGNSA. V lost 11 bases and J lost 4, with 9 bases in between. The CDR3 consists of 11 residues. The CDR3 bases are TGTGCCCCCCCTCGCGGAAACACCATATATTTT. Its protein product is CAPPRGNTIYF.

This clonotype was counted only a few times. J is TRBJ1-4 and V is TRBV7-8, with D tentatively TRBD1 (6 bases). V was cut by 7 bases and J by 9 bases, with 24 bases left in between. Germline assignment: CDR1 SGHVS and CDR2 FQNEAQ. The CDR3 sequence is 16 residues long. The CDR3 nucleotides read TGTGCCAGCACAGGGGAGGTCTGGGGAAAATCGAAAAAACTGTTTTTT. Its protein is CASTGEVWGKSKKLFF.

The J gene is TRBJ2-2, the V gene TRBV11-2; no reliable D call. V lost 6 bases, J lost 2 bases, and 13 bases lay in between. In germline, CDR1 is SGHAT, CDR2 FQNNGV. The CDR3 consists of 15 residues. The CDR3 loop reads CASRTNRGNTGELFF. For the CDR3, the DNA is TGTGCCAGCAGAACAAATCGAGGAAACACCGGGGAGCTGTTTTTT.

There are many counts of this clonotype. The chain is built from TRBV6-5 and TRBJ1-1, with D unresolved. V lost 3 bases and J 0 bases, leaving 8 bases between the germline ends. The germline V gene encodes CDR1 MNHEY and CDR2 SVGAGI. The CDR3 is made up of 14 amino acids. CDR3 sequence: CASSYGGMNTEAFF. CDR3 DNA sequence: TGTGCCAGCAGTTATGGAGGGATGAACACTGAAGCTTTCTTT.

The table lists this clonotype with a few counts. V usage is TRBV11-2 and J usage is TRBJ2-7; D not certain. V lost 2 bases and J lost 5, with 16 bases in between. CDR3 length: 15 residues. CDR1 is SGHAT and CDR2 is FQNNGV in the germline V gene. CDR3 bases: TGTGCCAGCAGCTTACCTGATACTTACCCTCACGAGCAGTACTTC. Amino acid sequence: CASSLPDTYPHEQYF.

The sample holds a few counts of this clonotype. This chain joins TRBV7-2 and TRBJ1-6; TRBD1 aligns across 10 bases. V trimming: 1 base; J trimming: 8 bases; junction bases outside the gene matches: 2. The CDR3 spans 15 residues. Germline V gene lookup returns CDR1 SGHTA and CDR2 FQGNSA. The CDR3 protein is CASSLVGQGYSPLHF. CDR3 nucleotides: TGTGCCAGCAGCTTAGTGGGACAGGGGTATTCACCCCTCCACTTT.

This clonotype was recorded at least ten times. The J gene is TRBJ1-6, the V gene TRBV20-1, with 7 bases aligning to TRBD1. Germline V lookup: CDR1 DFQATT, CDR2 SNEGSKA (reference sequence). The CDR3 contains 18 residues. Trimming took 1 base from V and 6 from J; bases not matched to a gene: 15. The CDR3 region is CSARGSKTGLSANSPLHF. The CDR3 region has the DNA TGCAGTGCTAGAGGATCCAAGACAGGGCTCTCGGCTAATTCACCCCTCCACTTT.

This clonotype was seen at least ten times. The chain has TRBV5-1 and TRBJ2-7; D tentatively fits TRBD1 or TRBD2 (5 bases each). Germline assignment: CDR1 SGHRS and CDR2 YFSETQ. V dropped 4 bases and J dropped 3 bases, with 11 bases sitting between them. This CDR3 is built from 13 residues. CDR3: CASSRQGDYEQYF. The CDR3 nucleotides are TGCGCCAGCAGCCGGCAGGGAGACTACGAGCAGTACTTC.

This chain uses TRBV10-3 with TRBJ1-1, with 12 bases fitting TRBD1. CDR1 is ENHRY, CDR2 SYGVKD, per germline. V shed 8 bases and J 5 bases; nucleotides not matched to a gene: 6. The CDR3 sequence is 14 residues long. CDR3 loop: CAIRDRGHRTEAFF. The CDR3 DNA reads as TGTGCCATCCGGGACAGGGGGCATCGGACTGAAGCTTTCTTT.

The rearrangement uses TRBV28 and TRBJ1-5; perhaps TRBD1 as D (6 bases). The CDR3 runs 15 residues. V was shortened by 3 bases and J by 8 bases, with 17 bases between the two germline ends. Germline assignment: CDR1 MDHEN and CDR2 SYDVKM. The CDR3 here is CASSLTGYTGEPQHF. For the CDR3, the DNA is TGTGCCAGCAGTTTGACAGGCTACACGGGGGAGCCCCAGCATTTT.

This clonotype was seen at least ten times. This chain links TRBV3-1 with TRBJ1-6, with a tentative D call TRBD1 (5 bases). V was shortened by 1 base and J by 0 bases, with 22 bases between the two germline ends. The CDR3 sequence is 21 residues long. Germline V lookup: CDR1 LGHDT, CDR2 YNNKEL (reference sequence). The CDR3 spells CASSQVPQGVAGSSYNSPLHF. CDR3 DNA: TGTGCCAGCAGCCAAGTGCCTCAGGGAGTCGCCGGTAGCTCCTATAATTCACCCCTCCACTTT.

This clonotype was found many times. The chain has TRBV11-2 and TRBJ2-3; 11 bases match TRBD2. The V gene's germline CDR1 is SGHAT and CDR2 FQNNGV. The J segment lost 2 bases and the V segment lost 9 bases, leaving 4 bases of the junction unmatched. This CDR3 contains 14 residues. CDR3 sequence: CASIAGGYTDTQYF. Here the CDR3 DNA reads TGTGCCAGTATAGCGGGGGGGTACACAGATACGCAGTATTTT.

This clonotype was observed many times. The chain links TRBV6-5 to TRBJ2-3; D call uncertain. Trimming took 7 bases from V and 5 from J, leaving 10 bases between them. This CDR3 is 12 amino acids long. Germline CDR1 reads MNHEY; CDR2 reads SVGAGI. The CDR3 reads CASKGVRDTQYF. As DNA, the CDR3 is TGTGCCAGCAAAGGTGTAAGAGATACGCAGTATTTT.

This clonotype appeared many times. The rearrangement joins TRBV7-9 to TRBJ2-3, with D tentatively TRBD2 (5 bases). The germline V gene encodes CDR1 SEHNR and CDR2 FQNEAQ (reference sequence). Trimming left V 6 bases short and J 0 bases short, with 13 bases between. The CDR3 length is 15 residues. CDR3 nucleotides: TGTGCCAGCAGGTCCACGACTACTAGCACAGATACGCAGTATTTT. It translates to CASRSTTTSTDTQYF.

There are a few counts of this clonotype. The gene calls are TRBV6-6 and TRBJ2-5; 9 nucleotides match TRBD1. This CDR3 has 14 amino acids. CDR1 is MNHNY and CDR2 is SVGAGI in the germline V gene (reference sequence). Trimming cost V 2 bases and J 4 bases; bases outside gene matches: 2. The CDR3: CASSYDRGRETQYF. Written as DNA, the CDR3 is TGTGCCAGCAGTTACGACAGGGGGAGAGAGACCCAGTACTTC.

The V call is TRBV10-2, the J call TRBJ2-7, with unresolved D. Trimming took off 4 bases at V and 7 bases at J, with 14 bases between the two ends. Germline assignment: CDR1 WSHSY and CDR2 SAAADI. The CDR3 has 13 amino acids. The CDR3 here is CASSVAPIREQYF. As DNA, the CDR3 is TGCGCCAGCAGTGTCGCCCCAATCCGGGAGCAGTACTTC.

This clonotype was seen many times. The chain links TRBV28 to TRBJ1-2, with D possibly matching TRBD1 (5 bases). Looked up from germline, CDR1 is MDHEN and CDR2 is SYDVKM. V lost 5 bases, J lost 6 bases, and 7 bases lay in between. The CDR3 length is 11 residues. The CDR3 is CASSGANGYTF. CDR3 DNA sequence: TGTGCCAGCAGTGGGGCGAATGGCTACACCTTC.

This clonotype was recorded many times. The chain joins TRBV12-3 or TRBV12-4 to TRBJ1-5, with D perhaps TRBD1 (5 bases). The CDR3 runs to 17 residues. V lost 2 bases and J 1 base, leaving 15 bases between the germline ends. The CDR3, as DNA: TGTGCCAGCAGTTTACAATCCGGGGGGGTGAGCAATCAGCCCCAGCATTTT. Translated, it gives CASSLQSGGVSNQPQHF.

This clonotype showed up many times. The V and J genes are TRBV6-2 or TRBV6-3 and TRBJ2-3, with 7 bases lining up with TRBD2. The CDR3 extends over 19 amino acids. The V and J ends lost 2 bases and 6 bases, in that order; junction bases with no gene match: 20. Germline CDR1 is MNHEY and CDR2 is SVGEGT. The CDR3 spells CASSYTDGSSGLHTDTQYF. For the CDR3, the DNA is TGTGCCAGCAGTTACACGGATGGGTCTAGCGGCTTACATACGGATACGCAGTATTTT.

This clonotype has more than one count but fewer than ten. CDR3 in DNA: TGCAGCGTTGAAGATGAGTCTGGGGGAGGGGTGTACACTGAAGCTTTCTTT. This codes for CSVEDESGGGVYTEAFF. The V call is TRBV29-1, the J call TRBJ1-1; tentatively, D is TRBD1 (5 bases). V shed 0 bases and J shed 3 bases, with 20 bases lying between them. In germline, CDR1 is SQVTM, CDR2 ANQGSEA. The CDR3 contains 17 residues.

V and J are TRBV6-6 and TRBJ1-1, with D possibly TRBD1 on 6 matching bases. Trimming took 6 bases from V and 1 from J, leaving 15 bases between them. CDR3 length equals 15 residues. Per germline, CDR1 MNHNY and CDR2 SVGAGI (reference sequence). CDR3 loop: CASRKLGQRNTEAFF. Here the CDR3 DNA reads TGTGCCAGCAGAAAACTAGGACAGAGGAACACTGAAGCTTTCTTT.

This clonotype came up many times. V gene TRBV20-1 combines with J gene TRBJ1-1; TRBD1 agrees at 9 bases. The CDR3 is 14 amino acids. The germline V gene has CDR1 DFQATT and CDR2 SNEGSKA (reference sequence). V shed 6 bases, J shed 5 bases, and the junction held 10 bases outside the gene matches. This chain's CDR3 is CSAKTGGVWTEAFF. CDR3 nucleotides: TGCAGTGCCAAGACAGGGGGGGTTTGGACTGAAGCTTTCTTT.

Ten or more counts support this clonotype. V is TRBV5-6 and J is TRBJ2-3; 7 bases agree with TRBD2. With V trimmed by 4 bases and J by 2 bases, 10 bases remained unmatched. Germline V CDR1 and CDR2: SGHDT, YYEEEE. There are 16 residues in the CDR3. The CDR3 loop reads CASSRRDYTLTDTQYF. As DNA, the CDR3 is TGTGCCAGCAGCCGAAGGGACTATACTCTCACAGATACGCAGTATTTT.

Many counts were recorded for this clonotype. This rearrangement joins TRBV2 to TRBJ1-1; tentative D call: TRBD1 (5 bases). In germline, CDR1 is SNHLY, CDR2 FYNNEI. Trimming cost V 2 bases and J 1 base, with 5 bases left between them. The CDR3 loop spans 13 amino acids. The CDR3 sequence: CASSEQGNTEAFF. CDR3 nucleotide sequence: TGTGCCAGCAGTGAACAGGGGAACACTGAAGCTTTCTTT.